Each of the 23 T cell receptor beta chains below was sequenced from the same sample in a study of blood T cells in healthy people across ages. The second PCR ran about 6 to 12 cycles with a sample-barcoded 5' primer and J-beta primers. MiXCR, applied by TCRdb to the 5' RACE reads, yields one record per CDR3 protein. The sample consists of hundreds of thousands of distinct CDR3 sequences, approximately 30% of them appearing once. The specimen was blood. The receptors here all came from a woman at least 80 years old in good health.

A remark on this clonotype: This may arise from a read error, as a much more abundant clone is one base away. The CDR3 DNA reads as TGCGCCAGCAGCACCGGGACTATCGACTCCTACGAGCAGTACTTC. It yields the protein CASSTGTIDSYEQYF. The rearrangement joins TRBV5-1 to TRBJ2-7; 7 bases fit TRBD2. CDR3 size: 15 residues. After removal of 4 bases from V and 0 bases from J, the junction contained 7 bases not matched to a gene. Germline CDR1 reads SGHRS; CDR2 reads YFSETQ.

Here the CDR3 reads CASSIQGARANEKLFF. The DNA of the CDR3 is TGTGCCAGTAGTATCCAAGGGGCGCGGGCTAATGAAAAACTGTTTTTT. The chain carries TRBV19 and TRBJ1-4; tentative D call: TRBD1 (5 bases). With 3 bases removed from V and 3 bases from J, the gap between germline ends came to 14 bases. CDR3 length: 16 residues. Germline CDR1 LNHDA, CDR2 SQIVND (reference sequence). Looking up the rest from reference TRBV19 and TRBJ1-4 gives the full variable domain: DGGITQSPKYLFRKEGQNVTLSCEQNLNHDAMYWYRQDPGQGLRLIYYSQIVNDFQKGDIAEGYSVSREKKESFPLTVTSAQKNPTAFYLCASSIQGARANEKLFFGSGTQLSVL.

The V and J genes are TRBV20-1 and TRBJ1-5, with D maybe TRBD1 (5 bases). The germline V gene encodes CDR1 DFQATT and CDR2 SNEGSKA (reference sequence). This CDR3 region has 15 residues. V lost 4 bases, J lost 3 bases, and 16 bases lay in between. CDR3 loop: CSAKMSGWVNQPQHF. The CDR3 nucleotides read TGCAGTGCTAAAATGTCAGGGTGGGTCAATCAGCCCCAGCATTTT.

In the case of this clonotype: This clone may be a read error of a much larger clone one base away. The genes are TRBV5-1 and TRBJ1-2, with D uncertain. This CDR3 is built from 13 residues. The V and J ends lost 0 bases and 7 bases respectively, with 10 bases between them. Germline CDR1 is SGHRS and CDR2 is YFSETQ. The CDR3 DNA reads TGCGCCAGCAGCTTGGCCCCCTGCGCTGGCTACACCTTC. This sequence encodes CASSLAPCAGYTF.

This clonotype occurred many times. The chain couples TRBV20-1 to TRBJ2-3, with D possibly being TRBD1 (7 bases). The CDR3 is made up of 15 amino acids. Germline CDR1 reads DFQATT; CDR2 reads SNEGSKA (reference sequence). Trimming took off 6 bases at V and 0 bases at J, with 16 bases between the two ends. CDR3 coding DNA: TGCAGTGCCGCCGAAGGAGGGGGCAGCACAGATACGCAGTATTTT. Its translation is CSAAEGGGSTDTQYF.

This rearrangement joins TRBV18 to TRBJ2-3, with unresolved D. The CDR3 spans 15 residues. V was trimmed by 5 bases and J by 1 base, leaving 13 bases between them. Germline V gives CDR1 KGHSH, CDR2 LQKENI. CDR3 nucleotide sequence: TGTGCCAGCTCAATCAGCAGGACCGGCACAGATACGCAGTATTTT. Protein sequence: CASSISRTGTDTQYF.

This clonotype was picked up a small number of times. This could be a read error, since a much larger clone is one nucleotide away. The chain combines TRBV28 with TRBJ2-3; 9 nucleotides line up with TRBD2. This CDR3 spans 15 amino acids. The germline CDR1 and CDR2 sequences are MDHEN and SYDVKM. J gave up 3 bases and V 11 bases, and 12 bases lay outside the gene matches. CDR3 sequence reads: CAGNVAGELTDTQYF. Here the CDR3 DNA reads TGTGCCGGCAATGTAGCGGGGGAGCTGACAGATACGCAGTATTTT.

DNA of the CDR3: TGCGCCAGCAGCTCGGGACTAGCGGTCACAGATACGCAGTATTTT. This translates into CASSSGLAVTDTQYF. The chain has TRBV5-1 and TRBJ2-3, with TRBD2 matching over 11 bases. This CDR3 comprises 15 residues. V lost 3 bases, J lost 2 bases, and 2 bases stayed unmatched. The V gene's germline CDR1 is SGHRS and CDR2 YFSETQ. The full variable domain, in which reference TRBV5-1 and TRBJ2-3 provide the parts outside the CDR3, is KAGVTQTPRYLIKTRGQQVTLSCSPISGHRSVSWYQQTPGQGLQFLFEYFSETQRNKGNFPGRFSGRQFSNSRSEMNVSTLELGDSALYLCASSSGLAVTDTQYFGPGTRLTVL.

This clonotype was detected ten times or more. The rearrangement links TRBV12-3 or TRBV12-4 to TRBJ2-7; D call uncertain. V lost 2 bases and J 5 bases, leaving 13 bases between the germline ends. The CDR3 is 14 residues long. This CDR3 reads CASSLRSLLHEQYF. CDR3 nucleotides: TGTGCCAGCAGTTTAAGGAGTCTTCTCCACGAGCAGTACTTC.

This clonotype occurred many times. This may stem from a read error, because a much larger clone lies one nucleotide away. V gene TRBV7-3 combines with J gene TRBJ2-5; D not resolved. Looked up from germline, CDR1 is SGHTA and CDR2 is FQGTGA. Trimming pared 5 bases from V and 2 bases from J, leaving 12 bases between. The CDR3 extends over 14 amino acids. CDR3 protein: CASSRDEAQETQYF. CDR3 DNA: TGTGCCAGCAGCCGAGACGAGGCTCAAGAGACCCAGTACTTC. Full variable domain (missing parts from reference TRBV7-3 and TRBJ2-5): GAGVSQTPSNKVTEKGKYVELRCDPISGHTALYWYRQSLGQGPEFLIYFQGTGAADDSGLPNDRFFAVRPEGSVSTLKIQRTERGDSAVYLCASSRDEAQETQYFGPGTRLLVL.

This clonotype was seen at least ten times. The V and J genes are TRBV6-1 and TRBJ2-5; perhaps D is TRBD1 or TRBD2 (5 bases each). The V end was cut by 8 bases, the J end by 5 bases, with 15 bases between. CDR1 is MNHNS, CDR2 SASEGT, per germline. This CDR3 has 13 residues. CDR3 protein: CASQRGAGETQYF. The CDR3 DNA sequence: TGTGCCAGCCAGAGAGGGGCCGGGGAGACCCAGTACTTC.

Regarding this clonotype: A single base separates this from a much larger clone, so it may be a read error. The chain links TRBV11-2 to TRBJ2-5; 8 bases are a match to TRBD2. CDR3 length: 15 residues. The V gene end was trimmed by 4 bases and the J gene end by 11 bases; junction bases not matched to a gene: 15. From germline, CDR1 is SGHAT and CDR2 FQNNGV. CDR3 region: CASSSGLREGSEQYF. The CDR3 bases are TGTGCCAGCAGCTCGGGACTTCGGGAGGGGAGTGAGCAGTACTTC.

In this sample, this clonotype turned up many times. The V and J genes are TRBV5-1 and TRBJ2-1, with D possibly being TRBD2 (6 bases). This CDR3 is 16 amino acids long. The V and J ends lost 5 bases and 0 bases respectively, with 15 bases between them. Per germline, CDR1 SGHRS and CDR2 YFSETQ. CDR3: CASSVVPGSSYNEQFF. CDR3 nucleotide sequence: TGCGCCAGCAGTGTCGTACCCGGGAGCTCCTACAATGAGCAGTTCTTC.

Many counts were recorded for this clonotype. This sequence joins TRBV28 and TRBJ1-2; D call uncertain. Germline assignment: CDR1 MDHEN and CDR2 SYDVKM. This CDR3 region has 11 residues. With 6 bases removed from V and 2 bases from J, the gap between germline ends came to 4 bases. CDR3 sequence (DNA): TGTGCCAGCAGCTCCAACTATGGCTACACCTTC. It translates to CASSSNYGYTF.

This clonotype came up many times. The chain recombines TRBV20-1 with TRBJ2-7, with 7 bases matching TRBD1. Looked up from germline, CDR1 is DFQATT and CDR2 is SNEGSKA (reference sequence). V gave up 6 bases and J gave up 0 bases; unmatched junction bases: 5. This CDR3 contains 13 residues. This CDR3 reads CSADGDSSYEQYF. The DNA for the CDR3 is TGCAGTGCAGACGGGGACAGCTCCTACGAGCAGTACTTC.

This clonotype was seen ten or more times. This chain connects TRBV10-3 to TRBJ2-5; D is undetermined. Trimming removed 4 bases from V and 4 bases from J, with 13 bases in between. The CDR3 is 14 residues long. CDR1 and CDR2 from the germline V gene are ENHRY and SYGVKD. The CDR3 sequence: CAISVDKVGETQYF. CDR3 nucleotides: TGTGCCATCAGTGTTGACAAGGTTGGAGAGACCCAGTACTTC.

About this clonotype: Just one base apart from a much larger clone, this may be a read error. CDR3 DNA sequence: TGTGCCAGCAATAGCGGGGGGTTCTACAATGAGCAGTACTTC. This translates into CASNSGGFYNEQYF. This rearrangement joins TRBV7-3 to TRBJ2-1, with TRBD2 matching over 10 bases. The DNA matches TRBJ2-7 better at its end, which makes the J call doubtful. The CDR3 length is 14 residues. Germline-derived CDR1 and CDR2 are SGHTA and FQGTGA.

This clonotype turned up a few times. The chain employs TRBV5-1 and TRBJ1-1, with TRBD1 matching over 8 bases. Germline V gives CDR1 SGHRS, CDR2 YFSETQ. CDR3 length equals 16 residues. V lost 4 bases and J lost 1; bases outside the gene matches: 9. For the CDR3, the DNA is TGCGCCAGCAGCGCCATACCCGGGACAGGGAACACTGAAGCTTTCTTT. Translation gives CASSAIPGTGNTEAFF.

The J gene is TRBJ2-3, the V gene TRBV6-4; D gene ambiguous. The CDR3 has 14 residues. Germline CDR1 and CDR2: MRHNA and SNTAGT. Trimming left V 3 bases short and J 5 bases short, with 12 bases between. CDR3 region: CASSDRPGGDTQYF. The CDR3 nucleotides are TGTGCCAGCAGTGATCGGCCGGGCGGAGATACGCAGTATTTT.

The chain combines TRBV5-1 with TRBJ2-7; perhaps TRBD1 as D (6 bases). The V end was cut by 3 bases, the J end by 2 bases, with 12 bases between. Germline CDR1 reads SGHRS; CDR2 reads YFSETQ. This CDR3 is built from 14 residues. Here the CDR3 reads CASSSSGAAYEQYF. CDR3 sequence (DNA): TGCGCCAGCAGCTCATCAGGGGCGGCCTACGAGCAGTACTTC.

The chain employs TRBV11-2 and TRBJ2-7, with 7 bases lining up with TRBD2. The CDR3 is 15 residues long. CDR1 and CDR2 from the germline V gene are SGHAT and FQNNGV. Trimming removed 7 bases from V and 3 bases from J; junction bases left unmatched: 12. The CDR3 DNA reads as TGTGCCAGCAACACCCCCGGCGGGAGCAACTACGAGCAGTACTTC. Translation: CASNTPGGSNYEQYF.

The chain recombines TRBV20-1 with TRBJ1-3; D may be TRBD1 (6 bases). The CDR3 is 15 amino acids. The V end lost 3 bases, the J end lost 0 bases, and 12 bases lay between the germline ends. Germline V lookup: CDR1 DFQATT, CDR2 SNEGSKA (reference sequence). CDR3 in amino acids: CSARKQGLSGNTIYF. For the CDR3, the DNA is TGCAGTGCTAGGAAACAGGGCCTCTCTGGAAACACCATATATTTT.

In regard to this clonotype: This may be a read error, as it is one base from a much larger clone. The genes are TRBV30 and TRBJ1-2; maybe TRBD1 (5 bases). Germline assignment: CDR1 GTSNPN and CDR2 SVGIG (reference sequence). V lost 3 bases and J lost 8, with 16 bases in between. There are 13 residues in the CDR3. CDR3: CAWRGRGVSGYTF. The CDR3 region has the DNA TGTGCCTGGAGGGGACGGGGCGTTTCAGGCTACACCTTC.